These T cell receptor beta chains were read from a single sample in a study of T-cell reconstitution after alpha-beta-depleted transplantation in children. Each CDR3 protein is one row after TCRdb ran MiXCR on the PCR reads. The sample records about 540,000 distinct CDR3 sequences, around 27% being singletons. The specimen was PBMCs, collected before TCRalphabeta/CD19-depleted stem cell transplant. These TCRs come from a boy under two years old with Wiskott-Aldrich syndrome, due to receive a stem cell transplant. Both conserved end residues are part of each CDR3. A D gene is named only where the DNA matches it firmly. Size is omitted from some rows. Given values are once, few, many or a class for expanded clones.

size: -
J: TRBJ2-7
D: TRBD1
V: TRBV28
CDR3: CASSTQDRVTYEQYF
DNA: TGTGCCAGCAGCACTCAGGACAGGGTAACCTACGAGCAGTACTTC

size: -
J: TRBJ2-7
D: -
V: TRBV9
CDR3: CASSVEGGFGYEQYF
DNA: TGTGCCAGCAGCGTAGAAGGGGGGTTTGGCTACGAGCAGTACTTC

size: -
J: TRBJ2-7
D: -
V: TRBV12-3/TRBV12-4
CDR3: CASSWTEFYEQYF
DNA: TGTGCCAGCAGTTGGACAGAGTTCTACGAGCAGTACTTC

size: few
J: TRBJ2-3
D: -
V: TRBV11-2
CDR3: CASSLDRGLSTDTQYF
DNA: TGTGCCAGCAGCTTAGACCGGGGGCTCAGCACAGATACGCAGTATTTT

size: few
J: TRBJ2-7
D: TRBD1
V: TRBV5-1
CDR3: CASSLTGIRTYEQYF
DNA: TGCGCCAGCAGCCTGACAGGGATTAGGACCTACGAGCAGTACTTC

size: few
J: TRBJ2-1
D: -
V: TRBV29-1
CDR3: CSVAGTLYNEQFF
DNA: TGCAGCGTTGCTGGGACCCTATACAATGAGCAGTTCTTC

size: -
J: TRBJ2-5
D: -
V: TRBV7-2
CDR3: CASSDPLVRKAQETQYF
DNA: TGTGCCAGCAGCGATCCCTTGGTCCGGAAGGCCCAAGAGACCCAGTACTTC

size: few
J: TRBJ2-5
D: -
V: TRBV12-3/TRBV12-4
CDR3: CASSRHSRQETQYF
DNA: TGTGCCAGCAGCCGACACTCCCGGCAAGAGACCCAGTACTTC

size: -
J: TRBJ1-1
D: -
V: TRBV10-2
CDR3: CASSEAYTEAFF
DNA: TGCGCCAGCAGTGAGGCCTACACTGAAGCTTTCTTT

size: -
J: TRBJ2-5
D: -
V: TRBV5-1
CDR3: CASSEGANQETQYF
DNA: TGCGCCAGCAGCGAAGGGGCGAATCAAGAGACCCAGTACTTC

size: -
J: TRBJ1-1
D: TRBD1
V: TRBV29-1
CDR3: CSVLQGDNTEAFF
DNA: TGCAGCGTTCTTCAGGGGGATAACACTGAAGCTTTCTTT

size: -
J: TRBJ1-1
D: -
V: TRBV29-1
CDR3: CSVVNRANTEAFF
DNA: TGCAGCGTTGTGAACAGGGCGAACACTGAAGCTTTCTTT

size: few
J: TRBJ2-1
D: -
V: TRBV28
CDR3: CASSPFGEQFF
DNA: TGTGCCAGCAGCCCATTCGGTGAGCAGTTCTTC

size: -
J: TRBJ2-3
D: TRBD2
V: TRBV24-1
CDR3: CATSDSGLATDTQYF
DNA: TGTGCCACCAGTGATTCGGGACTAGCCACAGATACGCAGTATTTT

size: few
J: TRBJ2-5
D: TRBD2
V: TRBV7-2
CDR3: CASSLASSGRKETQYF
DNA: TGTGCCAGCAGCTTAGCGAGTAGCGGGAGGAAAGAGACCCAGTACTTC

size: -
J: TRBJ2-7
D: -
V: TRBV30
CDR3: CACEMGTYEQYF
DNA: TGTGCCTGTGAGATGGGGACCTACGAGCAGTACTTC

size: -
J: TRBJ2-6
D: TRBD1
V: TRBV27
CDR3: CASSQQGLGANVLTF
DNA: TGTGCCAGCAGCCAACAGGGGTTGGGGGCCAACGTCCTGACTTTC

size: -
J: TRBJ1-3
D: TRBD1
V: TRBV18
CDR3: CASSPLGQVSGNTIYF
DNA: TGTGCCAGCTCACCGCTAGGACAGGTCTCTGGAAACACCATATATTTT

size: few
J: TRBJ2-7
D: TRBD2
V: TRBV5-1
CDR3: CASSWDYYEQYF
DNA: TGCGCCAGCAGCTGGGACTACTACGAGCAGTACTTC

size: -
J: TRBJ2-7
D: -
V: TRBV20-1
CDR3: CSARDAGNWEEQYF
DNA: TGCAGTGCTAGAGATGCGGGGAATTGGGAAGAGCAGTACTTC

size: -
J: TRBJ2-1
D: TRBD2
V: TRBV25-1
CDR3: CASSDPGLAGACEQFF
DNA: TGTGCCAGCAGTGACCCGGGACTAGCGGGAGCCTGCGAGCAGTTCTTC

size: few
J: TRBJ2-5
D: -
V: TRBV5-6
CDR3: CASSLASAEETQYF
DNA: TGTGCCAGCAGCTTGGCAAGTGCGGAAGAGACCCAGTACTTC

size: few
J: TRBJ2-5
D: TRBD1
V: TRBV5-6
CDR3: CASSLRPGGAQTQYF
DNA: TGTGCCAGCAGCTTGAGGCCAGGGGGCGCTCAGACCCAGTACTTC

size: -
J: TRBJ1-2
D: TRBD1
V: TRBV20-1
CDR3: CSATSGTGQRYGYTF
DNA: TGCAGTGCTACTTCTGGGACAGGGCAGCGCTATGGCTACACCTTC

size: -
J: TRBJ2-7
D: TRBD1
V: TRBV20-1
CDR3: CSAGKQGNEQYF
DNA: TGCAGTGCTGGAAAACAGGGGAACGAGCAGTACTTC

size: few
J: TRBJ2-7
D: -
V: TRBV3-1
CDR3: CASSQLWDDYEQYF
DNA: TGTGCCAGCAGCCAACTGTGGGACGACTACGAGCAGTACTTC

size: few
J: TRBJ2-3
D: TRBD2
V: TRBV5-1
CDR3: CASSGGLAGGPDTQYF
DNA: TGCGCCAGCAGCGGGGGACTAGCGGGAGGTCCAGATACGCAGTATTTT

size: -
J: TRBJ2-7
D: TRBD2
V: TRBV24-1
CDR3: CATSDRSSGKENYEQYF
DNA: TGTGCCACCAGTGATAGGTCTAGCGGGAAAGAAAACTACGAGCAGTACTTC

size: few
J: TRBJ2-1
D: -
V: TRBV6-6
CDR3: CASSYLERNEQFF
DNA: TGTGCCAGCAGTTATCTGGAGCGCAATGAGCAGTTCTTC

size: few
J: TRBJ2-1
D: TRBD2
V: TRBV5-1
CDR3: CASTSSQLAEKNYNGQFF
DNA: TGCGCCAGCACCTCGAGTCAACTAGCGGAGAAAAATTACAATGGGCAGTTCTTC

size: -
J: TRBJ2-7
D: -
V: TRBV10-3
CDR3: CAISEWRNEQYF
DNA: TGTGCCATCAGTGAATGGCGGAACGAGCAGTACTTC

size: few
J: TRBJ2-3
D: -
V: TRBV11-2
CDR3: CASSLRRSTDTQYF
DNA: TGTGCCAGCAGCTTGAGACGGAGCACAGATACGCAGTATTTT

size: -
J: TRBJ2-1
D: TRBD2
V: TRBV19
CDR3: CASSPVGRISGNEQFF
DNA: TGTGCCAGTAGTCCAGTCGGGAGGATATCCGGCAATGAGCAGTTCTTC

size: -
J: TRBJ2-3
D: TRBD1
V: TRBV15
CDR3: CATSRDGTATSTDTQYF
DNA: TGTGCCACCAGCAGAGATGGGACAGCCACTAGCACAGATACGCAGTATTTT

size: many
J: TRBJ2-1
D: TRBD2
V: TRBV12-3/TRBV12-4
CDR3: CASSLGTSSYNEQFF
DNA: TGTGCCAGCAGCTTAGGGACTAGCTCCTACAATGAGCAGTTCTTC

size: few
J: TRBJ1-5
D: TRBD1
V: TRBV19
CDR3: CASSKFDRGRGGNQPQHF
DNA: TGTGCCAGTAGTAAATTTGACAGGGGGCGAGGAGGCAATCAGCCCCAGCATTTT

size: -
J: TRBJ2-1
D: TRBD2
V: TRBV12-3/TRBV12-4
CDR3: CASSFNRREEDSEQFF
DNA: TGTGCCAGCAGTTTCAACAGGCGGGAGGAGGATAGTGAGCAGTTCTTC

size: few
J: TRBJ2-7
D: TRBD1
V: TRBV7-9
CDR3: CASSFWDRGYEQYF
DNA: TGTGCCAGCAGCTTCTGGGACAGGGGGTACGAGCAGTACTTC

size: -
J: TRBJ2-1
D: TRBD2
V: TRBV20-1
CDR3: CSARDLSGRCNEQFF
DNA: TGCAGTGCTAGAGATCTTAGCGGGAGGTGTAATGAGCAGTTCTTC

size: -
J: TRBJ2-2
D: TRBD2
V: TRBV7-9
CDR3: CASSYGLAGVSGELFF
DNA: TGTGCCAGCAGCTACGGACTAGCGGGAGTCTCCGGGGAGCTGTTTTTT

size: -
J: TRBJ1-2
D: -
V: TRBV10-3
CDR3: CAISDPQGSVYGYTF
DNA: TGTGCCATCAGTGACCCTCAGGGGAGTGTGTATGGCTACACCTTC